These 13 T cell receptor beta chains share one sample of origin, sequenced in a study of blood T cell repertoires in COVID-19. Clones were read by immunoSEQ multiplex PCR, and TCRdb kept only the in-frame ones, dropping some. The table shows hundreds of thousands of clones, with around 84% occurring only once. Sequencing was done on a sample of PBMCs or T cells enriched from blood (not recorded which). The receptors were gathered from a woman in her 50s who had recovered from COVID-19.

J is TRBJ2-7 and V is TRBV18, with D perhaps TRBD1 (6 bases). The length of the CDR3 is 14 residues. Trimming took off 5 bases at V and 1 base at J, with 12 bases between the two ends. Germline CDR1 and CDR2: KGHSH and LQKENI. DNA of the CDR3: TGTGCCAGCTCAGCCACACAGGGTTCCTACGAGCAGTACTTC. It specifies CASSATQGSYEQYF.

The rearrangement links TRBV28 to TRBJ1-2, with 10 bases that match TRBD1. Germline CDR1 reads MDHEN; CDR2 reads SYDVKM. V gave up 6 bases and J gave up 4 bases; unmatched junction bases: 5. The CDR3 runs 14 residues. Here the CDR3 DNA reads TGTGCCAGCAGACGGACAGGGGGACGCTATGGCTACACCTTC. Its translation: CASRRTGGRYGYTF.

The chain links TRBV7-6 to TRBJ2-2; tentatively, D is TRBD1 (5 bases). CDR1 SGHVS and CDR2 FNYEAQ come from the germline V gene. Trimming cost V 5 bases and J 4 bases, with 14 bases left between them. The CDR3 runs 15 residues. CDR3 DNA sequence: TGTGCCAGCAGCCTCGTCCAGGGTTTCACCGGGGAGCTGTTTTTT. This codes for CASSLVQGFTGELFF. Full variable domain (outside the CDR3, taken from reference TRBV7-6 and TRBJ2-2): GAGVSQSPRYKVTKRGQDVALRCDPISGHVSLYWYRQALGQGPEFLTYFNYEAQQDKSGLPNDRFSAERPEGSISTLTIQRTEQRDSAMYRCASSLVQGFTGELFFGEGSRLTVL.

This chain joins TRBV23-1 and TRBJ1-4; 8 bases are shared with TRBD1. TRBV23-1 carries the ORF label, with uncertain function. This CDR3 has 14 amino acids. Unmatched junction bases numbered 8, after V lost 6 bases and J lost 8 bases. The CDR3 here is CASRGQVGSEKLFF. Written as DNA, the CDR3 is TGCGCCAGCAGGGGACAGGTAGGTTCCGAAAAACTGTTTTTT.

The V and J genes are TRBV7-2 and TRBJ2-4, with D possibly being TRBD2 (6 bases). CDR1 and CDR2 (germline): SGHTA, FQGNSA. The V end was cut by 5 bases, the J end by 0 bases, with 11 bases between. The CDR3 is 15 residues long. CDR3: CASSPGVLAKNIQYF. CDR3 bases: TGTGCCAGCAGCCCGGGGGTATTAGCCAAAAACATTCAGTACTTC.

The chain carries TRBV28 and TRBJ2-1, with D maybe TRBD2 (6 bases). Germline V gene sequence: CDR1 MDHEN, CDR2 SYDVKM. The CDR3 is made up of 17 amino acids. Between the trimmed V and J ends, which lost 5 bases and 0 bases, there was a span of 17 bases. This chain's CDR3 is CASSPTWEEGSYNEQFF. The CDR3 region has the DNA TGTGCCAGCAGTCCGACCTGGGAGGAGGGCTCCTACAATGAGCAGTTCTTC. Full variable domain (rest looked up from reference TRBV28 and TRBJ2-1): DVKVTQSSRYLVKRTGEKVFLECVQDMDHENMFWYRQDPGLGLRLIYFSYDVKMKEKGDIPEGYSVSREKKERFSLILESASTNQTSMYLCASSPTWEEGSYNEQFFGPGTRLTVL.

V usage is TRBV11-2 and J usage is TRBJ2-5; 10 bases fit TRBD2. The V segment lost 5 bases and the J segment 4 bases; nucleotides outside the gene matches: 4. Germline V gives CDR1 SGHAT, CDR2 FQNNGV. The CDR3 is made up of 14 amino acids. The DNA of the CDR3 is TGTGCCAGCAGCGTGGGACTAGCGAGAGAGACCCAGTACTTC. This encodes CASSVGLARETQYF.

Details on this clone: Other DNA sequences in the same sample also yield this CDR3. V and J are TRBV14 and TRBJ1-1; D may be TRBD1 (5 bases). Germline CDR1 reads SGHDN; CDR2 reads FVKESK. Trimming left V 0 bases short and J 5 bases short, with 10 bases between. The CDR3 loop spans 14 amino acids. The chain's CDR3 is CASSQDLGGTEAFF. DNA of the CDR3: TGTGCCAGCAGCCAAGATTTGGGGGGAACTGAAGCTTTCTTT.

This clone was detected once. The J gene is TRBJ1-5, the V gene TRBV24-1; D is unresolved. Trimming removed 3 bases from V and 2 bases from J, with 7 bases in between. The CDR3 totals 14 residues. CDR1 and CDR2 (germline): KGHDR, SFDVKD. The CDR3 DNA is TGTGCCACCAGTGATCTAACGGGCAATCAGCCCCAGCATTTT. Protein sequence: CATSDLTGNQPQHF.

The chain carries TRBV7-8 and TRBJ1-5; TRBD1 aligns across 8 bases. Germline values: CDR1 SGHVS, CDR2 FQNEAQ. After removal of 5 bases from V and 7 bases from J, the junction contained 10 bases not matched to a gene. The CDR3 runs to 15 residues. In DNA, the CDR3 is TGTGCCAGCAGCCAGGGACAGGCTAAGGACCAGCCCCAGCATTTT. Its protein is CASSQGQAKDQPQHF.

The chain joins TRBV10-3 to TRBJ2-2; no firm D call. The CDR3 totals 18 residues. Germline V gives CDR1 ENHRY, CDR2 SYGVKD. V dropped 3 bases and J dropped 2 bases, with 19 bases sitting between them. The CDR3 protein is CAISDGYRPLPNTGELFF. CDR3 bases: TGTGCCATCAGTGATGGCTACAGACCTCTACCCAACACCGGGGAGCTGTTTTTT.

The chain is built from TRBV6-2 or TRBV6-3 and TRBJ2-3; 10 bases line up with TRBD1. Germline trimming cut 2 bases from V and 2 bases from J; bases unmatched to any gene: 13. In germline, CDR1 is MNHEY, CDR2 SVGEGT. CDR3 length: 19 amino acids. The CDR3 region is CASSYLIRDRGAFTDTQYF. CDR3 nucleotide sequence: TGTGCCAGCAGTTACCTAATCCGGGACAGGGGAGCTTTCACAGATACGCAGTATTTT.

This clone appeared many times. The rearrangement links TRBV19 to TRBJ2-7; tentative D call: TRBD2 (5 bases). Trimming pared 9 bases from V and 4 bases from J, leaving 19 bases between. CDR3 size: 14 residues. Germline CDR1 is LNHDA and CDR2 is SQIVND (reference sequence). The CDR3 nucleotides read TGTGCCAGCAAGGAGGCCCCGATGGGATACGAGCAGTACTTC. Encoded protein: CASKEAPMGYEQYF.